This T cell receptor beta chain came from a study of response to subunit inactivated influenza vaccine. Looked up from germline, CDR1 is KGHSH and CDR2 is LQKENI. The V end lost 3 bases, the J end lost 0 bases, and 15 bases lay between the germline ends. The CDR3 is made up of 17 amino acids. A single record per CDR3 protein comes from TCRdb applying MiXCR to the RT-PCR reads. The sample lists about 570,000 distinct CDR3 sequences, 11% occurring once. This clonotype was counted between two and nine times. This sample was shared with a second study, whose subject was T cells expressing NK-cell markers. This second study says: 5'RACE template switching with UMIs produced the TCR beta cDNA. Seven donors tested HCMV-seropositive and one tested seronegative among the eight sequenced. With an anti-gamma-delta TCR antibody, sorting in several experiments was kept to alpha-beta TCR T cells.

The V and J genes are TRBV18 and TRBJ1-3; D may be TRBD1 (5 bases). Sequenced here: PBMCs from blood, sampled on the day of vaccination. The TCR was taken from a man aged 50 to 60 who received an inactivated influenza vaccine. CDR3 DNA: TGTGCCAGCTCACCCACGGACATCGGGGGCTCTGGAAACACCATATATTTT. As protein: CASSPTDIGGSGNTIYF.